These 23 T cell receptor beta chains originate from one sample sequenced in a study of CD8 T cells in Susac syndrome. RNA, at about 0.45 to 1 ug, was reverse transcribed with random hexamers. TCRdb independently ran MiXCR on the immunoSEQ multiplex PCR reads; one entry per CDR3 protein. The table lists about 73,000 distinct CDR3 sequences, over 85% of them singletons, with approximately 0.38% in the top ten. The material sequenced was CD8+ T cells from PBMCs. The origin of the receptors is a human donor with multiple sclerosis.

The chain uses TRBV12-3 or TRBV12-4 and TRBJ2-7; the D is unclear. The V gene lost 7 bases and the J gene lost 6 bases, with 28 bases spanning the gap. The CDR3 is 17 residues long. The chain's CDR3 is CASNPPPAMQAPFEQYF. CDR3 in DNA: TGTGCCAGCAACCCACCTCCAGCCATGCAGGCTCCTTTCGAGCAGTACTTC.

This chain uses TRBV6-1 with TRBJ2-2; unclear D gene. Germline loops: CDR1 MNHNS, CDR2 SASEGT. The CDR3 loop spans 10 amino acids. V shed 8 bases and J shed 7 bases, with 5 bases lying between them. CDR3 DNA: TGTGCCAGCCACCTCGGGGAGCTGTTTTTT. Translation: CASHLGELFF.

The chain uses TRBV5-1 and TRBJ2-7; D unclear. The germline gives CDR1 SGHRS, CDR2 YFSETQ. The CDR3 runs 15 residues. V was pared by 0 bases and J by 3 bases, with 13 bases between. The chain's CDR3 is CASSLDQLKFYEQYF. DNA of the CDR3: TGCGCCAGCAGCTTGGACCAACTCAAATTCTACGAGCAGTACTTC.

This clonotype was counted a few times. The rearrangement links TRBV7-9 to TRBJ1-5; no definite D call. Trimming removed 9 bases from V and 4 bases from J, with 10 bases in between. The CDR3 is 12 residues long. Germline V gene data show CDR1 as SEHNR and CDR2 as FQNEAQ (reference sequence). The CDR3 region is CASSDGNQPQHF. CDR3 coding DNA: TGTGCCAGTTCGGATGGAAATCAGCCCCAGCATTTT.

V is TRBV7-2 and J is TRBJ2-3; TRBD2 matches 10 bases. CDR1 is SGHTA and CDR2 is FQGNSA in the germline V gene. Unmatched junction bases numbered 10, after V lost 7 bases and J lost 6 bases. This CDR3 is built from 15 residues. The CDR3 loop reads CASTLTSGWRDTQYF. The DNA of the CDR3 is TGTGCCAGCACCCTGACTAGCGGGTGGCGGGATACGCAGTATTTT.

This clonotype has a single count. The chain couples TRBV24-1 to TRBJ2-3; D unresolved. The CDR3 is 9 residues long. Germline V gene lookup returns CDR1 KGHDR and CDR2 SFDVKD. Deletions cut 12 bases from V and 8 bases from J, with 8 bases between. CDR3: CASPGTQYF. As DNA, the CDR3 is TGTGCCTCCCCCGGTACGCAGTATTTT.

The chain carries TRBV7-9 and TRBJ2-7; D gene uncertain. This CDR3 comprises 12 residues. Germline V gene lookup returns CDR1 SEHNR and CDR2 FQNEAQ (reference sequence). The V end lost 2 bases, the J end lost 3 bases, and 5 bases lay between the germline ends. As DNA, the CDR3 is TGTGCCAGCAGCTTACAGCGCTACGAGCAGTACTTC. The encoded protein is CASSLQRYEQYF.

As DNA, the CDR3 is TGTGCCAGCAGGTTTGGGACTAGCGGGCGGGCAGATACGCAGTATTTT. Translation: CASRFGTSGRADTQYF. V gene TRBV7-8 combines with J gene TRBJ2-3; the match to TRBD2 covers 12 bases. CDR1 is SGHVS and CDR2 is FQNEAQ in the germline V gene. Trimming at V came to 6 bases and at J to 4 bases, leaving 8 bases not matched to a gene. This CDR3 is built from 16 residues. The full variable domain, with the rest looked up from reference TRBV7-8 and TRBJ2-3, is GAGVSQSPRYKVAKRGQDVALRCDPISGHVSLFWYQQALGQGPEFLTYFQNEAQLDKSGLPSDRFFAERPEGSVSTLKIQRTQQEDSAVYLCASRFGTSGRADTQYFGPGTRLTVL.

V and J are TRBV19 and TRBJ2-7; 8 bases line up with TRBD2. The germline gives CDR1 LNHDA, CDR2 SQIVND (reference sequence). The CDR3 is 16 amino acids. Germline trimming cut 5 bases from V and 5 bases from J; bases unmatched to any gene: 14. The CDR3 nucleotides read TGTGCCAGTAGTCCCTTAGGTATAGCGGGGACTGACGAGCAGTACTTC. Translation gives CASSPLGIAGTDEQYF.

The genes are TRBV29-1 and TRBJ2-3, with TRBD1 as a possible D gene (5 bases). V was pared by 0 bases and J by 6 bases, with 10 bases between. CDR1 and CDR2 from the germline V gene are SQVTM and ANQGSEA. The CDR3 covers 13 residues. CDR3 coding DNA: TGCAGCGTTGAAGATCAAGGGGTTGATACGCAGTATTTT. It encodes CSVEDQGVDTQYF.

This sequence joins TRBV6-2 or TRBV6-3 and TRBJ2-7, with D perhaps TRBD1 or TRBD2 (5 bases each). CDR1 MNHEY and CDR2 SVGEGT come from the germline V gene. CDR3 length: 14 amino acids. Between the trimmed V and J ends, which lost 8 bases and 0 bases, there was a span of 14 bases. The chain's CDR3 is CASGTSLSSYEQYF. For the CDR3, the DNA is TGTGCCAGCGGGACCTCTCTAAGCTCCTACGAGCAGTACTTC.

The V and J genes are TRBV21-1 and TRBJ1-1; TRBD1 was called by the table and not checked on the DNA. TRBV21-1 is termed a pseudogene. This CDR3 contains 10 residues. This chain's CDR3 is CASSKGGAFF. As DNA, the CDR3 is TGTGCCAGCAGCAAAGGGGGGGCTTTCTTT.

J is TRBJ2-2 and V is TRBV10-3, with 13 bases matching TRBD2. Losses at the gene ends were 3 bases for V and 0 bases for J; bases not matched to a gene: 4. Germline V gives CDR1 ENHRY, CDR2 SYGVKD. CDR3 length: 18 amino acids. Here the CDR3 reads CAISDKTSGRPNTGELFF. Written as DNA, the CDR3 is TGTGCCATCAGTGATAAGACTAGCGGGAGGCCGAACACCGGGGAGCTGTTTTTT.

CDR3 nucleotides: TGCAGTGCTAGAGGAGATGAACTAGCGGGATATGAGACCCAGTACTTC. Its translation is CSARGDELAGYETQYF. The chain has TRBV20-1 and TRBJ2-5; TRBD2 aligns across 10 bases. Trimming removed 1 base from V and 5 bases from J; junction bases left unmatched: 10. Germline V lookup: CDR1 DFQATT, CDR2 SNEGSKA (reference sequence). The length of the CDR3 is 16 residues.

This rearrangement joins TRBV6-5 to TRBJ1-1, with a tentative D call TRBD1 (5 bases). In germline, CDR1 is MNHEY, CDR2 SVGAGI. The CDR3 totals 11 residues. V lost 6 bases and J lost 6, with 8 bases in between. The CDR3: CASRDNPEAFF. The CDR3 DNA reads TGTGCCAGCAGGGACAATCCTGAAGCTTTCTTT.

The chain has TRBV5-1 and TRBJ2-3; TRBD2 aligns across 10 bases. There are 13 residues in the CDR3. Germline CDR1 is SGHRS and CDR2 is YFSETQ. Trimming at V came to 5 bases and at J to 5 bases, leaving 2 bases not matched to a gene. The CDR3 protein is CASRLAGVDTQYF. The CDR3 DNA sequence: TGCGCCAGCAGGCTAGCGGGGGTAGATACGCAGTATTTT.

The chain is built from TRBV2 and TRBJ2-2; D is undetermined. CDR3 length: 15 residues. CDR1 is SNHLY, CDR2 FYNNEI, per germline. V gave up 1 base and J gave up 0 bases, with 6 bases separating them. CDR3 sequence (DNA): TGTGCCAGCAGTGAAGGACGAACGAACACCGGGGAGCTGTTTTTT. Translating gives CASSEGRTNTGELFF.

This clonotype was recorded a few times. The chain joins TRBV7-6 to TRBJ2-2; D uncertain. V shed 5 bases and J shed 4 bases, with 5 bases lying between them. The length of the CDR3 is 12 residues. CDR1 and CDR2 from the germline V gene are SGHVS and FNYEAQ. CDR3 residues: CASSPLTGELFF. The CDR3 DNA follows: TGTGCCAGCAGCCCACTCACCGGGGAGCTGTTTTTT.

The gene calls are TRBV12-3 or TRBV12-4 and TRBJ1-2, with D perhaps matching TRBD1 (5 bases). The germline V and J ends were trimmed by 6 bases and 7 bases, with 18 bases remaining between them. This CDR3 region has 14 residues. This CDR3 reads CASSLQGASPGYTF. CDR3 nucleotides: TGTGCCAGCAGCCTCCAGGGAGCCTCTCCTGGCTACACCTTC.

In its sample, this clonotype was seen once. The rearrangement joins TRBV5-4 to TRBJ2-1; TRBD2 matches at 13 bases. The V gene's germline CDR1 is SGHNT and CDR2 YYREEE (reference sequence). J gave up 2 bases and V 3 bases, and 5 bases lay outside the gene matches. The CDR3 contains 17 residues. CDR3 nucleotide sequence: TGTGCCAGCAGCTCCCCACTAGCGGGGGGGCCCTACAATGAGCAGTTCTTC. Protein product: CASSSPLAGGPYNEQFF.

V gene TRBV14 combines with J gene TRBJ1-4; possible D gene TRBD1, 5 bases. V gave up 1 base and J gave up 5 bases, with 14 bases separating them. CDR3 length equals 16 residues. The V gene's germline CDR1 is SGHDN and CDR2 FVKESK. CDR3 protein: CASSQGAGVSNEKLFF. The CDR3 bases are TGTGCCAGCAGCCAAGGCGCGGGGGTCTCGAATGAAAAACTGTTTTTT.

The chain is built from TRBV15 and TRBJ1-2, with D uncertain. Trimming removed 0 bases from V and 8 bases from J, with 13 bases in between. CDR1 and CDR2 from the germline V gene are LNHNV and YYDKDF (reference sequence). The CDR3 extends over 14 amino acids. The CDR3 DNA is TGTGCCACCAGCAGAGATCTTGGGAGTCTGGGCTACACCTTC. Residues: CATSRDLGSLGYTF.

The V and J genes are TRBV29-1 and TRBJ1-2; a weak D match, TRBD1 (5 bases). CDR1 and CDR2 from the germline V gene are SQVTM and ANQGSEA. CDR3 length: 13 residues. V was cut by 4 bases and J by 6 bases, with 15 bases left in between. The CDR3 DNA reads TGCAGCGTTGTGACGTTGGGGGAGGATGGCTACACCTTC. It translates to CSVVTLGEDGYTF.